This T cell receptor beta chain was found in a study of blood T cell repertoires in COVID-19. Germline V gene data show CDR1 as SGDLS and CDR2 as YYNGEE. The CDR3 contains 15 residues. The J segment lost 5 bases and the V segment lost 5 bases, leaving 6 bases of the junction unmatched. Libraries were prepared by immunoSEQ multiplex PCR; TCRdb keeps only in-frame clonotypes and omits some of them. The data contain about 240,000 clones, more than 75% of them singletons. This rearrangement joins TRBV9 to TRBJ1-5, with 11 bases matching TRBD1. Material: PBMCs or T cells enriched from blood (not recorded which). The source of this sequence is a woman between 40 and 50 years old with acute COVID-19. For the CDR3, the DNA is TGTGCCAGCAGTCGGACAGGGGGCTGGGATCAGCCCCAGCATTTT. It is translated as CASSRTGGWDQPQHF.